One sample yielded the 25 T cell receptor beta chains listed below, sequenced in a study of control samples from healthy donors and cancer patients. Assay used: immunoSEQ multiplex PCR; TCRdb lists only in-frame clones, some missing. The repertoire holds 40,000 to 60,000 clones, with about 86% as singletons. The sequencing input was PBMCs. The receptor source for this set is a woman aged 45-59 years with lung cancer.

CDR3 bases: TGCGCCAGCAGCGCCCTAGACGTCAATAATTCACCCCTCCACTTT. Translation: CASSALDVNNSPLHF. The J gene is TRBJ1-6, the V gene TRBV5-1; D uncertain. Looked up from germline, CDR1 is SGHRS and CDR2 is YFSETQ. The CDR3 is 15 amino acids. V lost 4 bases and J lost 5, with 13 bases in between.

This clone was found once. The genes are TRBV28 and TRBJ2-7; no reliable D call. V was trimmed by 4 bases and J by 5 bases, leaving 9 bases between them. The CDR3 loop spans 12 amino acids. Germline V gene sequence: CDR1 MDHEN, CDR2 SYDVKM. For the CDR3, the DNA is TGTGCCAGCAGTTCATCAAGCGACGAGCAGTACTTC. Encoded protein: CASSSSSDEQYF.

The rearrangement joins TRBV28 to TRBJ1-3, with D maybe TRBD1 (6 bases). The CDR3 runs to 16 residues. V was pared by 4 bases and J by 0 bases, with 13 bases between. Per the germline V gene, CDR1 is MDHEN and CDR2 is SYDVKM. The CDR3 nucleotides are TGTGCCAGCAGTTCTCTACAGGGCCTCTCTGGAAACACCATATATTTT. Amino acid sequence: CASSSLQGLSGNTIYF. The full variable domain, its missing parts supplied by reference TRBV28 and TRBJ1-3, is DVKVTQSSRYLVKRTGEKVFLECVQDMDHENMFWYRQDPGLGLRLIYFSYDVKMKEKGDIPEGYSVSREKKERFSLILESASTNQTSMYLCASSSLQGLSGNTIYFGEGSWLTVV.

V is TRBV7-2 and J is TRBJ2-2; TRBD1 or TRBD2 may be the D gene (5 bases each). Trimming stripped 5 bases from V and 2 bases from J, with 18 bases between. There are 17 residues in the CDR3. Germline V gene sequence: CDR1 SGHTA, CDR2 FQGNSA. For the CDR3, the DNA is TGTGCCAGCAGCCCAGCCCCCGGGACCGCTAACACCGGGGAGCTGTTTTTT. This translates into CASSPAPGTANTGELFF.

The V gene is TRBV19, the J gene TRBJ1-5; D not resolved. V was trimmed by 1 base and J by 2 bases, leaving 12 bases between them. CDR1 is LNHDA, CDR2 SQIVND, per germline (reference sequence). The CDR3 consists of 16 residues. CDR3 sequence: CASSIGAGSGNQPQHF. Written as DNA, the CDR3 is TGTGCCAGTAGTATAGGGGCAGGATCGGGCAATCAGCCCCAGCATTTT.

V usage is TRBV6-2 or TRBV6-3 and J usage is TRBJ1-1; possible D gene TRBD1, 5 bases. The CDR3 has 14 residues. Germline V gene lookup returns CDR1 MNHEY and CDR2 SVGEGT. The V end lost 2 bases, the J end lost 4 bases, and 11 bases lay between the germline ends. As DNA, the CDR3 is TGTGCCAGCAGTTACGCTTTAAGGGGCACTGAAGCTTTCTTT. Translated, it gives CASSYALRGTEAFF.

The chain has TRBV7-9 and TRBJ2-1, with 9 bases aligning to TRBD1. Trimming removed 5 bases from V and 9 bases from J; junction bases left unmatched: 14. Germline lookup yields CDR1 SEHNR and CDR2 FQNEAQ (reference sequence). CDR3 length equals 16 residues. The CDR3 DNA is TGTGCCAGCAGCCGCCGGTCCGGGACAGGGCACGGTGAGCAGTTCTTC. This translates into CASSRRSGTGHGEQFF. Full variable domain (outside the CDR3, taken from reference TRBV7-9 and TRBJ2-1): DTGVSQNPRHKITKRGQNVTFRCDPISEHNRLYWYRQTLGQGPEFLTYFQNEAQLEKSRLLSDRFSAERPKGSFSTLEIQRTEQGDSAMYLCASSRRSGTGHGEQFFGPGTRLTVL.

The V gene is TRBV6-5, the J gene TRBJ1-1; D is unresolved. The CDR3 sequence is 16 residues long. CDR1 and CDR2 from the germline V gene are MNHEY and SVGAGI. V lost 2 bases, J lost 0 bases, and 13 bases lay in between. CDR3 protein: CASSYDHTGLNTEAFF. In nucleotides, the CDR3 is TGTGCCAGCAGTTACGATCATACGGGGTTGAACACTGAAGCTTTCTTT.

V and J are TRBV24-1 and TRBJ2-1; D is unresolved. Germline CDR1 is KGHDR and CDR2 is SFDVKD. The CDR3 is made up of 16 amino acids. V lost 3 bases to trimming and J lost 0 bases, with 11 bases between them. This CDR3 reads CATSDQQSSSYNEQFF. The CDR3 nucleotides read TGTGCCACCAGTGATCAACAGTCAAGCTCCTACAATGAGCAGTTCTTC.

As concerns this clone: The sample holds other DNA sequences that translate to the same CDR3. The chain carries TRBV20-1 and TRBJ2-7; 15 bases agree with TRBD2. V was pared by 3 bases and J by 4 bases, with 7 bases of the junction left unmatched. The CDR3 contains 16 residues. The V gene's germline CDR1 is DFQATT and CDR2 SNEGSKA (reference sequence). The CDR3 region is CSASAWTSGGGYEQYF. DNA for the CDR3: TGCAGTGCTAGTGCATGGACTAGCGGGGGGGGGTACGAGCAGTACTTC.

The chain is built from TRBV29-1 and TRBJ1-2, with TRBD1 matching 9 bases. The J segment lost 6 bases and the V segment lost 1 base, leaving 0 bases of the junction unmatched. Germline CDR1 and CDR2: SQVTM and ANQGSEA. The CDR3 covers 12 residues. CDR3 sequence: CSVEGTGDGYTF. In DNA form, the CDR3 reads TGCAGCGTTGAAGGGACAGGGGATGGCTACACCTTC.

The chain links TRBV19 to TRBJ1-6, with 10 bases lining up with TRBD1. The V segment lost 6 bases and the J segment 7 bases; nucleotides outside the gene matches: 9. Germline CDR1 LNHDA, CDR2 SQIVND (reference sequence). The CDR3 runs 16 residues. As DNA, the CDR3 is TGTGCCAGTAGCCGGGACAGGGGTTCATCGAATTCACCCCTCCACTTT. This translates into CASSRDRGSSNSPLHF. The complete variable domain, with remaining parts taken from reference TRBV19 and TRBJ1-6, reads DGGITQSPKYLFRKEGQNVTLSCEQNLNHDAMYWYRQDPGQGLRLIYYSQIVNDFQKGDIAEGYSVSREKKESFPLTVTSAQKNPTAFYLCASSRDRGSSNSPLHFGNGTRLTVT.

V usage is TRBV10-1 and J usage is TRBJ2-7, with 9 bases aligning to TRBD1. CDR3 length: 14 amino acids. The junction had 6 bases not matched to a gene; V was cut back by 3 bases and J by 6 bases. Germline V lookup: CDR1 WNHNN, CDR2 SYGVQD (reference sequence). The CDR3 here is CASSDTGGFSEQYF. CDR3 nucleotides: TGCGCCAGCAGTGATACAGGGGGCTTTAGCGAGCAGTACTTC.

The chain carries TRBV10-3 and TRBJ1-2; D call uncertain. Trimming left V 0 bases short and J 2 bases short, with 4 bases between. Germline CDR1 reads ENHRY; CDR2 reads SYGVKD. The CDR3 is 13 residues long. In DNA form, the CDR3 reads TGTGCCATCAGTGAGTCCCCCAACTATGGCTACACCTTC. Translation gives CAISESPNYGYTF.

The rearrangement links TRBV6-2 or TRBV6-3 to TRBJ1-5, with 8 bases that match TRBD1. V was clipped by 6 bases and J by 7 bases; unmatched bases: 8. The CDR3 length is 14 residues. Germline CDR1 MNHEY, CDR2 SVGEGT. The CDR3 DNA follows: TGTGCCAGCAGCTTCACAGGGGGGTGGCAGCCCCAGCATTTT. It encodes CASSFTGGWQPQHF.

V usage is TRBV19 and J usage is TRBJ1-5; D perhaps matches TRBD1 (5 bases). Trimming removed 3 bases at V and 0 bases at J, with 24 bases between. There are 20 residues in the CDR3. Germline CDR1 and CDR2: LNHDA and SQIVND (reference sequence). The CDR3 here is CASSIRDQREVTYSNQPQHF. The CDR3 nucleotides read TGTGCCAGTAGTATCCGGGACCAACGGGAGGTAACTTATAGCAATCAGCCCCAGCATTTT. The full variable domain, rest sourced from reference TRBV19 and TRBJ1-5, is DGGITQSPKYLFRKEGQNVTLSCEQNLNHDAMYWYRQDPGQGLRLIYYSQIVNDFQKGDIAEGYSVSREKKESFPLTVTSAQKNPTAFYLCASSIRDQREVTYSNQPQHFGDGTRLSIL.

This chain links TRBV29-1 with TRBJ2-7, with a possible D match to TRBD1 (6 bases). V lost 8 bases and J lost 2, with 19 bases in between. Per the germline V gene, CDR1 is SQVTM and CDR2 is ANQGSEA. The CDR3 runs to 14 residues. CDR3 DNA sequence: TGCAGCTTCCAACGGACAGCCGGGGCCTACGAGCAGTACTTC. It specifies CSFQRTAGAYEQYF.

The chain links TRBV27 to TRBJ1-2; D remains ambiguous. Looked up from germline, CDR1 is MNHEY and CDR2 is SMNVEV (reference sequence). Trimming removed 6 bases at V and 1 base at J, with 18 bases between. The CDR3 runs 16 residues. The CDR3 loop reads CASRPGSGLGNYGYTF. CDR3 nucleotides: TGTGCCAGCAGGCCCGGAAGTGGACTGGGTAACTATGGCTACACCTTC.

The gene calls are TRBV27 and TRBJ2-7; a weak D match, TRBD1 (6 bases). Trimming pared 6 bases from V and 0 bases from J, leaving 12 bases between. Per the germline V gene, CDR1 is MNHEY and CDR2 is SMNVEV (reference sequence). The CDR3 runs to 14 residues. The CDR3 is CASSGQPSSYEQYF. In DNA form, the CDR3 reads TGTGCCAGCAGCGGACAGCCTAGCTCCTACGAGCAGTACTTC.

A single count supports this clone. CDR3 residues: CATSDSVRYEQYF. For the CDR3, the DNA is TGTGCCACCAGTGATAGCGTGCGGTACGAGCAGTACTTC. The rearrangement links TRBV24-1 to TRBJ2-7; D is undetermined. The germline V and J ends were trimmed by 3 bases and 4 bases, with 9 bases remaining between them. CDR3 length equals 13 residues. Germline CDR1 KGHDR, CDR2 SFDVKD.

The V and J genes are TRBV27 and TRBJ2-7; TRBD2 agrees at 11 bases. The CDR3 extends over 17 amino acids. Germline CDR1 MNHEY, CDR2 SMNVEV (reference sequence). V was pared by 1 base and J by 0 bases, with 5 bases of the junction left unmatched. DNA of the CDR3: TGTGCCAGCAGTTTATTCCCTAGCGGGGGGAGCTCCTACGAGCAGTACTTC. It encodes CASSLFPSGGSSYEQYF.

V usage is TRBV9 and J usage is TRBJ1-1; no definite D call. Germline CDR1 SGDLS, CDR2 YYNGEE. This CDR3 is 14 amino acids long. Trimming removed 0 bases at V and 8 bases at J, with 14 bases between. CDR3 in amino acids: CASSVAAGDFEAFF. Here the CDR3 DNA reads TGTGCCAGCAGCGTAGCTGCAGGCGACTTCGAAGCTTTCTTT.

Written as DNA, the CDR3 is TGTGCCAGCAGTTTCAGGGGGGGTCAGGCTCAGCCCCAGCATTTT. Translating it yields CASSFRGGQAQPQHF. The V gene is TRBV27, the J gene TRBJ1-5; 7 bases match TRBD1. The germline gives CDR1 MNHEY, CDR2 SMNVEV (reference sequence). V lost 3 bases and J lost 6; bases outside the gene matches: 8. This CDR3 has 15 amino acids.

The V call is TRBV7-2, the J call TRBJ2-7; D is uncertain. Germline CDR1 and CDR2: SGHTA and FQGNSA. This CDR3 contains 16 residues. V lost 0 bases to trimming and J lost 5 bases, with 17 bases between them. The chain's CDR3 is CASSLARPASTHEQYF. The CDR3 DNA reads TGTGCCAGCAGCTTAGCGAGGCCAGCCTCAACCCACGAGCAGTACTTC.

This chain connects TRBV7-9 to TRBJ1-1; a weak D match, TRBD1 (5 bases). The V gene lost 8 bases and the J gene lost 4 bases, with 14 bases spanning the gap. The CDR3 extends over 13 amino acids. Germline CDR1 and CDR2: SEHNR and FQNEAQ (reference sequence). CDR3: CASGRDPGTEAFF. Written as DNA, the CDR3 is TGTGCCAGCGGCCGGGACCCGGGCACTGAAGCTTTCTTT.